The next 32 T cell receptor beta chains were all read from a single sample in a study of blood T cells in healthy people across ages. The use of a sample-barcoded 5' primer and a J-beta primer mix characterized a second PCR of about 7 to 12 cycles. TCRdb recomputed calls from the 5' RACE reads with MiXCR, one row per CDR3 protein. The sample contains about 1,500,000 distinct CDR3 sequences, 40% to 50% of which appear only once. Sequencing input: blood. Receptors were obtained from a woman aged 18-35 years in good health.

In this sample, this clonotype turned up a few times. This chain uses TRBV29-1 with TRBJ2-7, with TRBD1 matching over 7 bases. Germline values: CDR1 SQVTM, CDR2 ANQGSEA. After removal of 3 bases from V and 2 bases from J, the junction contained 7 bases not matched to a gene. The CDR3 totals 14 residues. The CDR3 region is CSVEPGQRPYEQYF. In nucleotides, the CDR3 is TGCAGCGTTGAGCCGGGACAGAGACCCTACGAGCAGTACTTC.

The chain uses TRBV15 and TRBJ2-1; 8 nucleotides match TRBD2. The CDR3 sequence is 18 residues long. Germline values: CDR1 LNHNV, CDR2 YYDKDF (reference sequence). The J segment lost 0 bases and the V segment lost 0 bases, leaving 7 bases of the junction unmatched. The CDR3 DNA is TGTGCCACCAGCAGAGATCCGTTGCGGGAGGCCTCCTACAATGAGCAGTTCTTC. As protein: CATSRDPLREASYNEQFF.

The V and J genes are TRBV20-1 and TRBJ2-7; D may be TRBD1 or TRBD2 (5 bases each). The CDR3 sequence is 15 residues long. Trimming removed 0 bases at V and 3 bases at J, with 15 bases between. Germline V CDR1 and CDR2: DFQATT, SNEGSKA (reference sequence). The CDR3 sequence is CSARDRVGVDYEQYF. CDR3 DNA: TGCAGTGCTAGAGATCGGGTGGGGGTTGACTACGAGCAGTACTTC.

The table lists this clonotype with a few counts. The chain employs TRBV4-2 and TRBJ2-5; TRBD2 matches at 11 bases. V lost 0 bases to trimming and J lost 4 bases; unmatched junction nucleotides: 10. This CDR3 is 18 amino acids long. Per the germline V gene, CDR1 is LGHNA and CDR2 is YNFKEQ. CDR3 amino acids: CASSQDTALAGAGETQYF. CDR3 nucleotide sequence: TGTGCCAGCAGCCAAGATACTGCACTAGCGGGAGCTGGAGAGACCCAGTACTTC.

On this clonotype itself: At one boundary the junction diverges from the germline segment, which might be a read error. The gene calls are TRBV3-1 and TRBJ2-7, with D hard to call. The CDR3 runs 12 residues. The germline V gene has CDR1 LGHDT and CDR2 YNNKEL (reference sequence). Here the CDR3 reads CASSQTDTEQYF. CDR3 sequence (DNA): TGTGCCAGCAGCCAGACCGACACAGAGCAGTACTTT.

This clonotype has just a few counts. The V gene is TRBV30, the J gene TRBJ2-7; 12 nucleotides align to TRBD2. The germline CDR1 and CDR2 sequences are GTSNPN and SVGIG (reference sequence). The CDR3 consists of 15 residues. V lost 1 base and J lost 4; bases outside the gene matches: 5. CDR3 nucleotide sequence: TGTGCCTGGAGTGCCCCAGGACTAGCGGGGTACGAGCAGTACTTC. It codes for CAWSAPGLAGYEQYF.

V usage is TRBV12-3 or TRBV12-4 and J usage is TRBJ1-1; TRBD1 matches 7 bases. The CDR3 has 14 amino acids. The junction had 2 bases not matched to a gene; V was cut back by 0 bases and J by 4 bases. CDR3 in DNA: TGTGCCAGCAGTTTAGCAAGACAGGGCACTGAAGCTTTCTTT. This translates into CASSLARQGTEAFF.

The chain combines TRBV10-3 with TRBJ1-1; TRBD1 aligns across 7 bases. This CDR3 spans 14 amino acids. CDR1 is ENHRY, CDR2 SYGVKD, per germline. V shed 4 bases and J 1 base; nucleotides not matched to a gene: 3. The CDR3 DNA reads TGTGCCATCAGTGCGGGACAGACGAACACTGAAGCTTTCTTT. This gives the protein CAISAGQTNTEAFF.

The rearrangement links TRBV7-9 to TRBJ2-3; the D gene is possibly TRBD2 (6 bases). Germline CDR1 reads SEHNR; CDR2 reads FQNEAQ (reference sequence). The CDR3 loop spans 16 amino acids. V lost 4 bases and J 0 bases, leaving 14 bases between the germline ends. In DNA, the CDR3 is TGTGCCAGCAGCTGGACGGGAGCGCCTAGCACAGATACGCAGTATTTT. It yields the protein CASSWTGAPSTDTQYF.

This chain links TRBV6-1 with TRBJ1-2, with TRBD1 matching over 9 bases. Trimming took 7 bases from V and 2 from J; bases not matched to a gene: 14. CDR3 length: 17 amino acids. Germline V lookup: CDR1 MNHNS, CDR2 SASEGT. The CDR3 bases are TGTGCCAGCAACCTAAAGGGACAGGGCACTCTCAACTATGGCTACACCTTC. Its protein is CASNLKGQGTLNYGYTF.

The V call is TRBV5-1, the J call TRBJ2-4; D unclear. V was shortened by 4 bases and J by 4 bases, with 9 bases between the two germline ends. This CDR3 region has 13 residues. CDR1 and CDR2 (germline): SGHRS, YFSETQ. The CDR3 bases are TGCGCCAGCAGCCCCCTTCAGAAAAACATTCAGTACTTC. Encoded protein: CASSPLQKNIQYF.

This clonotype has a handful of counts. The CDR3 here is CASSPPGTTSTDTQYF. The CDR3 DNA reads as TGTGCCAGCAGCCCCCCCGGGACAACTAGCACAGATACGCAGTATTTT. The chain combines TRBV3-1 with TRBJ2-3, with a weak D call TRBD1 (6 bases). Trimming removed 4 bases at V and 0 bases at J, with 14 bases between. Germline assignment: CDR1 LGHDT and CDR2 YNNKEL (reference sequence). The CDR3 is made up of 16 amino acids.

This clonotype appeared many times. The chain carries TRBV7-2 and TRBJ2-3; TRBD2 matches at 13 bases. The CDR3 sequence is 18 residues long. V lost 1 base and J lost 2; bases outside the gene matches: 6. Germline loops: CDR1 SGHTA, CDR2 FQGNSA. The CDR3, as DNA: TGTGCCAGCAGCTTAGTGGCGGGACTAGCGGGAAACACAGATACGCAGTATTTT. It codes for CASSLVAGLAGNTDTQYF.

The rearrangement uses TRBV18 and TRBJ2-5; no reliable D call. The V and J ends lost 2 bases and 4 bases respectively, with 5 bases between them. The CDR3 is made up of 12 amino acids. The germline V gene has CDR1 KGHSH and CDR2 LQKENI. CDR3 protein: CASSPFAETQYF. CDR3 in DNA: TGTGCCAGCTCACCATTTGCAGAGACCCAGTACTTC.

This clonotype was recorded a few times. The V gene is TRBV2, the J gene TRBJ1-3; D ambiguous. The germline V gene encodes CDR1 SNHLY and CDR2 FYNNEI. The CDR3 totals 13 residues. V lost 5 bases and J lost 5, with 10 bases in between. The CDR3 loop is CASSFTRRNTIYF. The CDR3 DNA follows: TGTGCCAGCAGTTTTACCCGGAGAAACACCATATATTTT. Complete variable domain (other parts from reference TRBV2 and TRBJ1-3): EPEVTQTPSHQVTQMGQEVILRCVPISNHLYFYWYRQILGQKVEFLVSFYNNEISEKSEIFDDQFSVERPDGSNFTLKIRSTKLEDSAMYFCASSFTRRNTIYFGEGSWLTVV.

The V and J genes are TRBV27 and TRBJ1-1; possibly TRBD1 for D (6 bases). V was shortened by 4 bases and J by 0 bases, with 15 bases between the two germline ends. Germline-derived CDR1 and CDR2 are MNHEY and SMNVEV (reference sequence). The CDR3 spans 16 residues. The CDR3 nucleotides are TGTGCCAGCAGTTCTCACCCCGGGACACTGAACACTGAAGCTTTCTTT. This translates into CASSSHPGTLNTEAFF.

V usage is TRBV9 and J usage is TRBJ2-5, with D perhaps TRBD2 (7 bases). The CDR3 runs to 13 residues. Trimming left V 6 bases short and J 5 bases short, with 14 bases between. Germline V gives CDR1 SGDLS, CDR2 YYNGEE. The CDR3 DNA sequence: TGTGCCAGCAAAGGGGGGGGCCGTGAGACCCAGTACTTC. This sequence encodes CASKGGGRETQYF.

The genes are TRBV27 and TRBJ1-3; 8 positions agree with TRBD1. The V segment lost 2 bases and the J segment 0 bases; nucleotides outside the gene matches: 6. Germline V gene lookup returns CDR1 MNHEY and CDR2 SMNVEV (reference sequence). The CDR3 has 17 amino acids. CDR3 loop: CASSLVAGGDSGNTIYF. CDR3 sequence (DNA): TGTGCCAGCAGTTTAGTCGCAGGGGGCGACTCTGGAAACACCATATATTTT.

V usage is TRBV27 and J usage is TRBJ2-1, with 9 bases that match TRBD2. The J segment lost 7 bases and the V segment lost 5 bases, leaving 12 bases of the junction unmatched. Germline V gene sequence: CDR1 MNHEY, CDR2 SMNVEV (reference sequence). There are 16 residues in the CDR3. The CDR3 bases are TGTGCCAGCAGTCGTAAGTCTAGCGGGATTTGGAATGAGCAGTTCTTC. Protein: CASSRKSSGIWNEQFF.

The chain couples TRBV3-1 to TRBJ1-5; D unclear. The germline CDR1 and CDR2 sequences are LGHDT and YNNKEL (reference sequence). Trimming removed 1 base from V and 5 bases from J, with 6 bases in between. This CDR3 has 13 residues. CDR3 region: CASSQGHDQPQHF. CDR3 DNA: TGTGCCAGCAGCCAAGGGCACGATCAGCCCCAGCATTTT.

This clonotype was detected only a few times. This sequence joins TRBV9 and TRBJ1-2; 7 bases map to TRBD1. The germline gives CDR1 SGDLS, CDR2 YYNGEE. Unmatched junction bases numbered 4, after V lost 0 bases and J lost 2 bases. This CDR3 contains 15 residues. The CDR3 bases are TGTGCCAGCAGCGTAGACAGGACAGGAAACTATGGCTACACCTTC. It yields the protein CASSVDRTGNYGYTF.

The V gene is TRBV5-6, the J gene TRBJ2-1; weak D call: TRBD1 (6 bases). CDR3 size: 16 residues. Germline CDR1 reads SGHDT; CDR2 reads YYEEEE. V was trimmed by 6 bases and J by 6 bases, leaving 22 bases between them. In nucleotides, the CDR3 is TGTGCCAGCATCCTAGCAGGGGAAAGGGTCGGCAATGAGCAGTTCTTC. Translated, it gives CASILAGERVGNEQFF.

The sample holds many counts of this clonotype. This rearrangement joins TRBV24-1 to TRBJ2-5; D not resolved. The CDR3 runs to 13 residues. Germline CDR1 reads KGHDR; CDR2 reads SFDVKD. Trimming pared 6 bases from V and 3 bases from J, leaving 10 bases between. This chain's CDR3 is CATSPRSEETQYF. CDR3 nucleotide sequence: TGTGCCACCAGTCCCCGTTCCGAAGAGACCCAGTACTTC.

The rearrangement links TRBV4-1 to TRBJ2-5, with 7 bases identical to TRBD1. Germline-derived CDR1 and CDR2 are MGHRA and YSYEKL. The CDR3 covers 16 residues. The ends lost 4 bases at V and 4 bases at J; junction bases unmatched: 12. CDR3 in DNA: TGCGCCAGCAGCCCCATAGACAGGGAATGGGGAGAGACCCAGTACTTC. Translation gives CASSPIDREWGETQYF.

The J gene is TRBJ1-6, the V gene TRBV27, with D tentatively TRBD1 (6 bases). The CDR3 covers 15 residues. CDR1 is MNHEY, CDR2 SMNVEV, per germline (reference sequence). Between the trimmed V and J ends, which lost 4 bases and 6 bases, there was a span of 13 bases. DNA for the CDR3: TGTGCCAGCAGTTACGCAGGGGCGCTTAATTCACCCCTCCACTTT. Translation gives CASSYAGALNSPLHF.

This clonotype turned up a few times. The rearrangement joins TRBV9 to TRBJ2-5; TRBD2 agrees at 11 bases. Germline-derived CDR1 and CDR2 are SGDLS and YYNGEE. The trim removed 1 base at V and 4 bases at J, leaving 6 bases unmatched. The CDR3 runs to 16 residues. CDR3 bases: TGTGCCAGCAGCGTAATCCTAGCGGGAGGACGAGAGACCCAGTACTTC. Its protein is CASSVILAGGRETQYF.

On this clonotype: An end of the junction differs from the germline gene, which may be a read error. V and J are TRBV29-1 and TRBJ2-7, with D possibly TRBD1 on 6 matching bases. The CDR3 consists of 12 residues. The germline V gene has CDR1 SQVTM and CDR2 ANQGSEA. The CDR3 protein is CSVEGTLNEQYF. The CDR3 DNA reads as TGCAGCGTAGAAGGGACACTTAATGAGCAGTACTTC.

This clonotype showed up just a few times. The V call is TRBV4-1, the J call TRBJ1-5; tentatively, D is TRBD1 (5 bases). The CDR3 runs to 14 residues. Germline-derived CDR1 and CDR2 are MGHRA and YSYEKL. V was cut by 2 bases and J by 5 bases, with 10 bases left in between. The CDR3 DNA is TGCGCCAGCAGCCAATCAGGGAAACATCAGCCCCAGCATTTT. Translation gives CASSQSGKHQPQHF.

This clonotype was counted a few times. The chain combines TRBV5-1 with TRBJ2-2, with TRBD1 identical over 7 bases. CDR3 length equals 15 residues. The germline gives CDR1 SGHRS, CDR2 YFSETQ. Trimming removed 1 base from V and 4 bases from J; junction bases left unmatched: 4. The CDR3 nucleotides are TGCGCCAGCAGCTTGAAGGGGGCCGGCACCGGGGAGCTGTTTTTT. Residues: CASSLKGAGTGELFF.

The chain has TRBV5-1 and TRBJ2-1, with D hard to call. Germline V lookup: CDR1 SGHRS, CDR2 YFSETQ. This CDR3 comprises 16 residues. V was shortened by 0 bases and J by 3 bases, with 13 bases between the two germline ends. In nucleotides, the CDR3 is TGCGCCAGCAGCTTGGGGTTGCGGCGACACTACAATGAGCAGTTCTTC. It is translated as CASSLGLRRHYNEQFF.

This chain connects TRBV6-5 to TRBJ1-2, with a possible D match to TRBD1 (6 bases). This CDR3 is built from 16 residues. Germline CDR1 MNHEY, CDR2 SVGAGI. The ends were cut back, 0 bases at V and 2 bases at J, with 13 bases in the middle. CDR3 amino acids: CASSYSRQGLNYGYTF. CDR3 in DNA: TGTGCCAGCAGTTACTCGCGGCAGGGGCTCAACTATGGCTACACCTTC.

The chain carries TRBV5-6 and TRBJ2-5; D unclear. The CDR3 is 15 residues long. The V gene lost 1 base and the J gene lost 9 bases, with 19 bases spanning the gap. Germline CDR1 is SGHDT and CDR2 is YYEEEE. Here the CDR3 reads CASSLKGTDVVSQYF. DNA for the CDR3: TGTGCCAGCAGCTTGAAGGGTACGGACGTCGTGTCCCAGTACTTC.